The next 28 T cell receptor beta chains were all read from a single sample in a study of CD8+CD57+ T cells in acquired aplastic anemia. The template used for profiling TCR beta VDJ and CDR3 was genomic DNA. A single record per CDR3 protein comes from TCRdb applying MiXCR to the reads. The data hold 180,000 or so distinct CDR3 sequences, with under 55% observed a single time. Sequenced input: sorted CD4+, CD8+, or CD8+CD57+ T cells (not recorded which) from PBMCs. These receptors all come from a human donor in good health.

This clonotype has a count of ten or more. V is TRBV27 and J is TRBJ2-7, with D tentatively TRBD1 or TRBD2 (5 bases each). Trimming took off 5 bases at V and 2 bases at J, with 16 bases between the two ends. The V gene's germline CDR1 is MNHEY and CDR2 SMNVEV (reference sequence). The length of the CDR3 is 15 residues. CDR3 in DNA: TGTGCCAGCAGTAGAGACCCGGGACCGCCCTACGAGCAGTACTTC. Encoded protein: CASSRDPGPPYEQYF.

This clonotype has ten or more counts. CDR3 sequence reads: CASSMPRTGNQPQHF. The CDR3 DNA follows: TGTGCCAGTAGTATGCCCCGAACAGGTAATCAGCCCCAGCATTTT. The chain recombines TRBV19 with TRBJ1-5; tentative D call: TRBD1 (5 bases). The length of the CDR3 is 15 residues. Germline V lookup: CDR1 LNHDA, CDR2 SQIVND (reference sequence). With 3 bases removed from V and 4 bases from J, the gap between germline ends came to 13 bases.

At least ten counts were recorded for this clonotype. The rearrangement uses TRBV5-6 and TRBJ1-5; maybe TRBD1 (6 bases). V gave up 1 base and J gave up 5 bases, with 7 bases separating them. The CDR3 totals 13 residues. Germline V gives CDR1 SGHDT, CDR2 YYEEEE. Here the CDR3 reads CASSLRGDQPQHF. Here the CDR3 DNA reads TGTGCCAGCAGCTTGAGGGGGGATCAGCCCCAGCATTTT.

This clonotype was detected many times. The CDR3 loop reads CASSLIQGRQFF. The CDR3 DNA follows: TGTGCCAGCAGCTTGATACAGGGGCGGCAGTTCTTC. The rearrangement joins TRBV7-8 to TRBJ2-1; 7 bases line up with TRBD1. CDR1 and CDR2 from the germline V gene are SGHVS and FQNEAQ. V shed 3 bases, J shed 12 bases, and the junction held 5 bases outside the gene matches. The length of the CDR3 is 12 residues.

The chain employs TRBV7-8 and TRBJ1-2; TRBD1 matches 7 bases. Trimming took 3 bases from V and 4 from J; bases not matched to a gene: 5. The CDR3 contains 14 residues. Germline-derived CDR1 and CDR2 are SGHVS and FQNEAQ. The CDR3 region has the DNA TGTGCCAGCAGCTTTGGACAGGCCTTCTATGGCTACACCTTC. Residues: CASSFGQAFYGYTF. Variable domain in full (rest from reference TRBV7-8 and TRBJ1-2): GAGVSQSPRYKVAKRGQDVALRCDPISGHVSLFWYQQALGQGPEFLTYFQNEAQLDKSGLPSDRFFAERPEGSVSTLKIQRTQQEDSAVYLCASSFGQAFYGYTFGSGTRLTVV.

The sample holds many counts of this clonotype. The rearrangement joins TRBV20-1 to TRBJ1-6; D is uncertain. The V end was cut by 0 bases, the J end by 6 bases, with 9 bases between. Germline loops: CDR1 DFQATT, CDR2 SNEGSKA (reference sequence). The CDR3 is 14 residues long. The CDR3 here is CSAREGTFNSPLHF. The CDR3, as DNA: TGCAGTGCTAGAGAGGGCACTTTTAATTCACCCCTCCACTTT.

This clonotype was detected ten times or more. This chain uses TRBV19 with TRBJ1-5; no definite D call. Germline-derived CDR1 and CDR2 are LNHDA and SQIVND (reference sequence). CDR3 length equals 14 residues. V gave up 6 bases and J gave up 8 bases, with 17 bases separating them. The CDR3 sequence is CASRYTLVGEPQHF. DNA of the CDR3: TGTGCCAGTAGATATACTTTGGTAGGAGAGCCCCAGCATTTT. The whole variable domain, filled in from reference TRBV19 and TRBJ1-5, reads DGGITQSPKYLFRKEGQNVTLSCEQNLNHDAMYWYRQDPGQGLRLIYYSQIVNDFQKGDIAEGYSVSREKKESFPLTVTSAQKNPTAFYLCASRYTLVGEPQHFGDGTRLSIL.

This rearrangement joins TRBV19 to TRBJ1-5; perhaps TRBD1 as D (5 bases). V shed 5 bases and J shed 7 bases, with 21 bases lying between them. The CDR3 spans 16 residues. Germline V gene sequence: CDR1 LNHDA, CDR2 SQIVND (reference sequence). In DNA, the CDR3 is TGTGCCAGTAGTGACCACCGCGGGGGACCGGGGCAGCCCCAGCATTTT. Amino acid sequence: CASSDHRGGPGQPQHF.

This chain joins TRBV15 and TRBJ2-2; D assignment may be TRBD1 or TRBD2 (5 bases each). CDR1 LNHNV and CDR2 YYDKDF come from the germline V gene (reference sequence). The CDR3 runs to 17 residues. Trimming shortened V by 2 bases and J by 0 bases, and 13 bases separated the two germline ends. DNA of the CDR3: TGTGCCACCAGCAGATTTCCCGGGACGGCGAACACCGGGGAGCTGTTTTTT. Translating it yields CATSRFPGTANTGELFF.

J is TRBJ1-2 and V is TRBV25-1; D not certain. There are 12 residues in the CDR3. Per germline, CDR1 MGHDK and CDR2 SYGVNS. V lost 7 bases to trimming and J lost 5 bases, with 11 bases between them. In DNA form, the CDR3 reads TGTGCCAGCACGCAAGCGGGATATGGCTACACCTTC. Translation: CASTQAGYGYTF.

Note on this clonotype: This may arise from a read error, as a much more abundant clone is one base away. This chain joins TRBV5-1 and TRBJ1-4; D is possibly TRBD1 (5 bases). Germline assignment: CDR1 SGHRS and CDR2 YFSETQ. The V and J ends lost 2 bases and 8 bases respectively, with 13 bases between them. This CDR3 is built from 14 residues. The CDR3 region is CASSLQVAREKLFF. The CDR3 bases are TGCGCCAGCAGCTTACAGGTGGCCAGGGAAAAACTGTTTTTT.

Details on this clonotype: A much larger clone differs by one base, so this may be a read error. V and J are TRBV9 and TRBJ2-7; 7 bases fit TRBD2. Germline values: CDR1 SGDLS, CDR2 YYNGEE. The CDR3 sequence is 13 residues long. The V segment lost 4 bases and the J segment 9 bases; nucleotides outside the gene matches: 10. The CDR3 sequence is CASSQGLGVGQYF. For the CDR3, the DNA is TGTGCCAGCAGCCAAGGACTAGGTGTCGGGCAGTACTTC.

The genes are TRBV5-4 and TRBJ2-7, with TRBD2 matching 8 bases. CDR3 length equals 14 residues. Germline values: CDR1 SGHNT, CDR2 YYREEE (reference sequence). With V trimmed by 3 bases and J by 2 bases, 4 bases remained unmatched. CDR3 coding DNA: TGTGCCAGCAGCTCGGGGGGGGTAACCTACGAGCAGTACTTC. It translates to CASSSGGVTYEQYF.

This clonotype was detected many times. The rearrangement joins TRBV15 to TRBJ2-1, with 7 nucleotides matching TRBD1. The length of the CDR3 is 16 residues. The V and J ends lost 4 bases and 7 bases, in that order; junction bases with no gene match: 13. CDR1 is LNHNV, CDR2 YYDKDF, per germline (reference sequence). CDR3 protein: CATSITEQGRSNEQFF. CDR3 DNA sequence: TGTGCCACCAGCATAACCGAACAGGGGCGTTCAAATGAGCAGTTCTTC.

This clonotype was observed at least ten times. The chain uses TRBV7-9 and TRBJ2-1, with TRBD2 identical over 7 bases. The CDR3 is 18 amino acids. CDR1 SEHNR and CDR2 FQNEAQ come from the germline V gene (reference sequence). V lost 1 base, J lost 0 bases, and 9 bases stayed unmatched. The chain's CDR3 is CASSLVSGLLSSYNEQFF. Here the CDR3 DNA reads TGTGCCAGCAGCTTAGTTTCGGGACTACTAAGCTCCTACAATGAGCAGTTCTTC.

V and J are TRBV6-2 or TRBV6-3 and TRBJ1-1; a possible D gene is TRBD1 (5 bases). The V gene lost 7 bases and the J gene lost 4 bases, with 13 bases spanning the gap. Looked up from germline, CDR1 is MNHEY and CDR2 is SVGEGT. The CDR3 is 13 amino acids. For the CDR3, the DNA is TGTGCCAGCACCATAGGGGAGACCACTGAAGCTTTCTTT. Translating it yields CASTIGETTEAFF.

V and J are TRBV29-1 and TRBJ2-3; possibly TRBD1 for D (6 bases). The CDR3 sequence is 13 residues long. Germline values: CDR1 SQVTM, CDR2 ANQGSEA. V lost 7 bases and J 4 bases, leaving 15 bases between the germline ends. The CDR3 reads CSDTGISADTQYF. The CDR3 DNA is TGCAGCGACACAGGGATATCGGCAGATACGCAGTATTTT.

Note on this clonotype: The junction differs from germline at one of its ends, possibly a read error. J is TRBJ2-7 and V is TRBV10-3, with 8 nucleotides matching TRBD2. This CDR3 has 13 amino acids. Germline loops: CDR1 ENHRY, CDR2 SYGVKD. The CDR3, as DNA: TGCGCCATCAGTGATAGGGCGGGAGGCGAGCAGTACTTC. Encoded protein: CAISDRAGGEQYF.

This sequence joins TRBV7-9 and TRBJ2-7; 8 bases map to TRBD2. Germline trimming cut 2 bases from V and 4 bases from J; bases unmatched to any gene: 1. Germline CDR1 and CDR2: SEHNR and FQNEAQ (reference sequence). The CDR3 runs 13 residues. The CDR3 DNA sequence: TGTGCCAGCAGCTTAAGCGGGGGATACGAGCAGTACTTC. It translates to CASSLSGGYEQYF.

The rearrangement uses TRBV7-3 and TRBJ2-1; 8 nucleotides align to TRBD2. CDR1 SGHTA and CDR2 FQGTGA come from the germline V gene. This CDR3 is built from 15 residues. With V trimmed by 4 bases and J by 0 bases, 2 bases remained unmatched. The CDR3: CASSSRGGSYNEQFF. The DNA of the CDR3 is TGTGCCAGCAGCTCCCGGGGGGGCTCCTACAATGAGCAGTTCTTC.

This clonotype was observed a handful of times. J is TRBJ1-2 and V is TRBV12-5; TRBD1 might be the D (6 bases). This CDR3 has 17 amino acids. Between the trimmed V and J ends, which lost 5 bases and 5 bases, there was a span of 24 bases. Germline lookup yields CDR1 LGHNT and CDR2 FRNRAP. The CDR3 sequence is CASGPPGSRTALYGYTF. CDR3 DNA: TGTGCTAGTGGTCCGCCCGGGTCCAGGACAGCTTTATATGGCTACACCTTC.

The rearrangement links TRBV7-9 to TRBJ1-1; the D gene is possibly TRBD1 (5 bases). Trimming took off 8 bases at V and 4 bases at J, with 14 bases between the two ends. The CDR3 spans 13 residues. Germline V gene data show CDR1 as SEHNR and CDR2 as FQNEAQ (reference sequence). The CDR3: CASSSRGGTEAFF. The DNA of the CDR3 is TGTGCCAGCTCATCTAGGGGAGGCACTGAAGCTTTCTTT. The variable domain in full, with the rest retrieved from reference TRBV7-9 and TRBJ1-1, is DTGVSQNPRHKITKRGQNVTFRCDPISEHNRLYWYRQTLGQGPEFLTYFQNEAQLEKSRLLSDRFSAERPKGSFSTLEIQRTEQGDSAMYLCASSSRGGTEAFFGQGTRLTVV.

This clonotype was counted at least ten times. The chain uses TRBV9 and TRBJ2-1; TRBD2 agrees at 7 bases. CDR3 length: 15 amino acids. Germline values: CDR1 SGDLS, CDR2 YYNGEE. Unmatched junction bases numbered 2, after V lost 0 bases and J lost 2 bases. For the CDR3, the DNA is TGTGCCAGCAGCGTAGGCGGGAGAGCCTACAATGAGCAGTTCTTC. Translating gives CASSVGGRAYNEQFF.

This clonotype was counted a single time. The rearrangement uses TRBV7-8 and TRBJ2-2; TRBD2 matches at 7 bases. Losses at the gene ends were 4 bases for V and 5 bases for J; bases not matched to a gene: 7. Germline loops: CDR1 SGHVS, CDR2 FQNEAQ. This CDR3 comprises 15 residues. The CDR3 reads CASSSDGLETGELFF. DNA of the CDR3: TGTGCCAGCAGCTCAGACGGACTAGAGACCGGGGAGCTGTTTTTT. The full variable domain, rest sourced from reference TRBV7-8 and TRBJ2-2, is GAGVSQSPRYKVAKRGQDVALRCDPISGHVSLFWYQQALGQGPEFLTYFQNEAQLDKSGLPSDRFFAERPEGSVSTLKIQRTQQEDSAVYLCASSSDGLETGELFFGEGSRLTVL.

This clonotype occurred many times. The gene calls are TRBV19 and TRBJ2-5, with D possibly being TRBD2 (7 bases). CDR1 is LNHDA and CDR2 is SQIVND in the germline V gene (reference sequence). The CDR3 runs to 19 residues. The V end was cut by 6 bases, the J end by 1 base, with 27 bases between. In DNA, the CDR3 is TGTGCCAGTAGAAATTCCGGGGGTAGGGGGGGGACTCCCCAAGAGACCCAGTACTTC. Its translation: CASRNSGGRGGTPQETQYF.

This chain links TRBV15 with TRBJ1-2, with 7 bases that match TRBD1. From germline, CDR1 is LNHNV and CDR2 YYDKDF (reference sequence). Unmatched junction bases numbered 11, after V lost 0 bases and J lost 4 bases. This CDR3 spans 17 amino acids. The CDR3 protein is CATSREAPSTGIYGYTF. CDR3 in DNA: TGTGCCACCAGCAGAGAAGCGCCCTCGACAGGGATCTATGGCTACACCTTC.

The chain joins TRBV6-1 to TRBJ2-7; D uncertain. Germline loops: CDR1 MNHNS, CDR2 SASEGT. Trimming cost V 6 bases and J 6 bases, with 18 bases left between them. There are 14 residues in the CDR3. The CDR3 DNA reads as TGTGCCAGCAGCCACCGTACCTCAATTAGCGAGCAGTACTTC. Translating it yields CASSHRTSISEQYF.

The rearrangement joins TRBV2 to TRBJ2-1; D remains ambiguous. The CDR3 consists of 15 residues. The germline gives CDR1 SNHLY, CDR2 FYNNEI. V shed 1 base and J shed 6 bases, with 13 bases lying between them. CDR3 coding DNA: TGTGCCAGCAGTGAAGATCCACCTACCAGCAATGAGCAGTTCTTC. Translation gives CASSEDPPTSNEQFF.